The T cell receptor beta chain under discussion was sequenced for a study of cytomegalovirus exposure and HLA in healthy donors. J gave up 7 bases and V 7 bases, and 8 bases lay outside the gene matches. CDR3 size: 15 residues. The V gene's germline CDR1 is SEHNR and CDR2 FQNEAQ (reference sequence). The PCR used 60 Vbeta and 13 Jbeta primers. Using immunoSEQ multiplex PCR, the repertoire was profiled, and TCRdb retains in-frame clones only, with some absent. This table has 150,000 or so clones, around 68% appearing once. The material sequenced was PBMCs. This TCR was recovered from a girl aged 5 to 17 in good health and CMV-seronegative. J is TRBJ1-6 and V is TRBV7-9; TRBD1 agrees at 9 bases. The CDR3 loop is CASTPGTGNNSPLHF. Here the CDR3 DNA reads TGTGCCAGCACCCCCGGGACAGGGAACAATTCACCCCTCCACTTT.